One and the same sample provided the 5 T cell receptor beta chains below, sequenced in a study of blood T cell repertoires in COVID-19. Generated by immunoSEQ multiplex PCR, the TCRdb table keeps only in-frame clones and is missing some. The data hold hundreds of thousands of clones, with over 75% observed a single time. Material: PBMCs or T cells enriched from blood (not recorded which). These receptors were obtained from a man aged 18 to 35 who had recovered from COVID-19.

The rearrangement links TRBV24-1 to TRBJ2-1, with 7 nucleotides matching TRBD2. This CDR3 comprises 16 residues. Germline V gene sequence: CDR1 KGHDR, CDR2 SFDVKD. The V and J ends lost 3 bases and 5 bases, in that order; junction bases with no gene match: 9. This CDR3 reads CATSDLSGASHNEQFF. In DNA, the CDR3 is TGTGCCACCAGTGATCTAAGCGGGGCATCCCACAATGAGCAGTTCTTC.

The chain uses TRBV5-1 and TRBJ2-1; TRBD2 is a possible D gene (5 bases). CDR3 length equals 15 residues. V was clipped by 0 bases and J by 1 base, with 8 bases between them. Germline lookup yields CDR1 SGHRS and CDR2 YFSETQ. CDR3 DNA sequence: TGCGCCAGCAGCTTGGTAGCGTTATCCTACAATGAGCAGTTCTTC. It yields the protein CASSLVALSYNEQFF.

In DNA, the CDR3 is TGTGCCAGCAGTGCCGGGGGAGGGACAGATACGCAGTATTTT. Translation: CASSAGGGTDTQYF. The chain couples TRBV6-4 to TRBJ2-3; 7 nucleotides align to TRBD2. J gave up 3 bases and V 4 bases, and 4 bases lay outside the gene matches. The germline V gene has CDR1 MRHNA and CDR2 SNTAGT. The CDR3 runs to 14 residues.

The chain couples TRBV18 to TRBJ1-2; 8 bases fit TRBD1. The J segment lost 7 bases and the V segment lost 2 bases, leaving 3 bases of the junction unmatched. From germline, CDR1 is KGHSH and CDR2 LQKENI. The CDR3 totals 13 residues. DNA of the CDR3: TGTGCCAGCTCACCAGGACAGGGCAGTGGCTACACCTTC. It specifies CASSPGQGSGYTF.

The CDR3 sequence is CASSFWLAGGPIPVNEQYF. Here the CDR3 DNA reads TGCGCCAGCAGCTTTTGGCTAGCGGGAGGGCCTATCCCCGTGAACGAGCAGTACTTC. The V call is TRBV5-1, the J call TRBJ2-7, with 12 bases aligning to TRBD2. This CDR3 spans 19 amino acids. Germline CDR1 is SGHRS and CDR2 is YFSETQ. J lost 5 bases, V lost 2 bases, and 17 bases had no gene match.